Shown below are 24 T cell receptor beta chains from a single sample sequenced in a study of response to subunit inactivated influenza vaccine. TCRdb processed the RT-PCR reads anew with MiXCR; each CDR3 protein has one entry. Here the sample spans a few hundred thousand distinct CDR3 sequences, around 15% being singletons. The specimen comprised PBMCs from blood, sampled 12 days after vaccination. All receptors come from a man aged 50 to 59 who received an inactivated influenza vaccine.

The J gene is TRBJ2-1, the V gene TRBV15, with 14 bases identical to TRBD2. With 4 bases clipped from V and 13 bases from J, the junction kept 15 bases outside the gene matches. Looked up from germline, CDR1 is LNHNV and CDR2 is YYDKDF (reference sequence). The CDR3 has 17 amino acids. The CDR3 loop is CATSIPFVDGLAGGQFF. In DNA, the CDR3 is TGTGCCACCAGCATCCCCTTCGTCGACGGACTAGCGGGGGGACAGTTCTTC.

This clonotype showed up many times. The rearrangement joins TRBV5-1 to TRBJ2-3; perhaps TRBD1 as D (5 bases). This CDR3 is built from 16 residues. Germline CDR1 and CDR2: SGHRS and YFSETQ. V lost 0 bases and J lost 2, with 13 bases in between. CDR3 sequence (DNA): TGCGCCAGCAGCTTGGCCCCCGCAGGGAACACAGATACGCAGTATTTT. Translating gives CASSLAPAGNTDTQYF. Complete variable domain (other parts from reference TRBV5-1 and TRBJ2-3): KAGVTQTPRYLIKTRGQQVTLSCSPISGHRSVSWYQQTPGQGLQFLFEYFSETQRNKGNFPGRFSGRQFSNSRSEMNVSTLELGDSALYLCASSLAPAGNTDTQYFGPGTRLTVL.

The chain recombines TRBV20-1 with TRBJ2-1, with TRBD2 matching 8 bases. The germline V gene has CDR1 DFQATT and CDR2 SNEGSKA (reference sequence). There are 17 residues in the CDR3. J lost 0 bases, V lost 3 bases, and 10 bases had no gene match. The CDR3 DNA follows: TGCAGTGCTAGGGCCCCGCTAGCGGGTGGCTCCTACAATGAGCAGTTCTTC. It is translated as CSARAPLAGGSYNEQFF.

This clonotype was recorded a few times. V and J are TRBV4-3 and TRBJ1-6, with TRBD1 matching 7 bases. The germline V gene has CDR1 LGHNA and CDR2 YSLEER. There are 16 residues in the CDR3. Germline trimming cut 3 bases from V and 7 bases from J; bases unmatched to any gene: 9. The CDR3 region is CASSQTDRATNSPLHF. The CDR3 coding sequence is TGCGCCAGCAGCCAGACAGACAGGGCCACAAATTCACCCCTCCACTTT.

At least ten counts were recorded for this clonotype. The chain carries TRBV7-2 and TRBJ2-2; D remains unclear. Trimming left V 1 base short and J 4 bases short, with 7 bases between. The germline gives CDR1 SGHTA, CDR2 FQGNSA. The CDR3 runs to 14 residues. As DNA, the CDR3 is TGTGCCAGCAGCTTAGGGTTTGGCACCGGGGAGCTGTTTTTT. Protein sequence: CASSLGFGTGELFF.

The V and J genes are TRBV7-2 and TRBJ2-5; possible D gene TRBD2, 6 bases. Trimming took off 0 bases at V and 5 bases at J, with 13 bases between the two ends. Germline CDR1 SGHTA, CDR2 FQGNSA. This CDR3 spans 15 amino acids. The CDR3 here is CASSLALGGVETQYF. The CDR3 nucleotides are TGTGCCAGCAGCTTAGCGTTGGGGGGTGTCGAGACCCAGTACTTC.

This clonotype came up a few times. The CDR3 region has the DNA TGTGCCAGCAGCCAAGATCTGTCTTACAGGGACTACAATGAGCAGTTCTTC. As protein: CASSQDLSYRDYNEQFF. This sequence joins TRBV4-2 and TRBJ2-1; a weak D match, TRBD1 (6 bases). The germline V and J ends were trimmed by 0 bases and 3 bases, with 15 bases remaining between them. The germline gives CDR1 LGHNA, CDR2 YNFKEQ. This CDR3 contains 17 residues.

This sequence joins TRBV2 and TRBJ2-1, with 7 bases lining up with TRBD1. With 3 bases clipped from V and 3 bases from J, the junction kept 2 bases outside the gene matches. The length of the CDR3 is 14 residues. The germline V gene has CDR1 SNHLY and CDR2 FYNNEI. CDR3: CASSDRTGYNEQFF. The CDR3 bases are TGTGCCAGCAGTGACAGGACAGGCTACAATGAGCAGTTCTTC.

The V call is TRBV20-1, the J call TRBJ2-3, with 12 bases aligning to TRBD2. The trim removed 6 bases at V and 2 bases at J, leaving 9 bases unmatched. CDR3 size: 16 residues. Looked up from germline, CDR1 is DFQATT and CDR2 is SNEGSKA (reference sequence). CDR3 sequence reads: CSAAWTSGKYTDTQYF. CDR3 in DNA: TGCAGTGCGGCTTGGACTAGCGGGAAGTACACAGATACGCAGTATTTT.

This clonotype was observed a few times. The J gene is TRBJ2-1, the V gene TRBV11-2; 9 bases match TRBD1. V was pared by 1 base and J by 6 bases, with 4 bases of the junction left unmatched. Germline lookup yields CDR1 SGHAT and CDR2 FQNNGV. The length of the CDR3 is 15 residues. The CDR3 sequence: CASSLGYRGLNEQFF. In DNA, the CDR3 is TGTGCCAGCAGCTTAGGGTACAGGGGGCTCAATGAGCAGTTCTTC.

This clonotype has just a few counts. The J gene is TRBJ2-1, the V gene TRBV12-3 or TRBV12-4, with D possibly being TRBD2 (6 bases). The CDR3 spans 15 residues. The V end was cut by 1 base, the J end by 5 bases, with 12 bases between. CDR3 loop: CASSLVRRGHNEQFF. For the CDR3, the DNA is TGTGCCAGCAGTTTAGTGCGGAGGGGACACAATGAGCAGTTCTTC.

This clonotype came up a few times. The chain carries TRBV20-1 and TRBJ1-6; a possible D gene is TRBD1 (6 bases). Germline CDR1 is DFQATT and CDR2 is SNEGSKA (reference sequence). Trimming cost V 0 bases and J 5 bases, with 14 bases left between them. CDR3 length equals 16 residues. The CDR3 loop is CSARDLRGADNSPLHF. For the CDR3, the DNA is TGCAGTGCTAGAGATCTACGGGGGGCCGATAATTCACCCCTCCACTTT.

Comment on this clonotype: A junction boundary mismatches the germline segment, possibly from a read error. V and J are TRBV24-1 and TRBJ2-1, with D tentatively TRBD1 (5 bases). Germline CDR1 reads KGHDR; CDR2 reads SFDVKD. CDR3 length equals 16 residues. As DNA, the CDR3 is TGTGCCACCAGTGATTTTAGGGGAATAACCTACAATGAGCACTTCTTC. Translation: CATSDFRGITYNEHFF.

This clonotype came up many times. This sequence joins TRBV7-2 and TRBJ2-7, with 9 positions matching TRBD1. This CDR3 region has 19 residues. The V gene's germline CDR1 is SGHTA and CDR2 FQGNSA. Losses at the gene ends were 0 bases for V and 6 bases for J; bases not matched to a gene: 18. CDR3 protein: CASSLARTGTGTSLREQYF. CDR3 in DNA: TGTGCCAGCAGCTTAGCCCGGACAGGGACAGGGACTTCTCTCCGCGAGCAGTACTTC.

This clonotype showed up just a few times. This sequence joins TRBV7-9 and TRBJ1-1; D unclear. V was trimmed by 1 base and J by 8 bases, leaving 8 bases between them. The CDR3 has 12 residues. Germline V gene sequence: CDR1 SEHNR, CDR2 FQNEAQ (reference sequence). The CDR3 DNA reads TGTGCCAGCAGCTTAGGGTTTTCGGAAGCTTTCTTT. It yields the protein CASSLGFSEAFF.

The chain couples TRBV20-1 to TRBJ2-7, with a possible D match to TRBD2 (5 bases). The germline V and J ends were trimmed by 0 bases and 3 bases, with 15 bases remaining between them. CDR1 and CDR2 from the germline V gene are DFQATT and SNEGSKA (reference sequence). The CDR3 loop spans 15 amino acids. CDR3 DNA: TGCAGTGCTAGAGATCCGGGCTGGACTTACTACGAGCAGTACTTC. This codes for CSARDPGWTYYEQYF.

This clonotype was found once. This chain joins TRBV9 and TRBJ2-5; no definite D call. In germline, CDR1 is SGDLS, CDR2 YYNGEE. The length of the CDR3 is 15 residues. The V gene lost 0 bases and the J gene lost 1 base, with 10 bases spanning the gap. The CDR3 nucleotides are TGTGCCAGCAGCGTAGACCCCCAAGCCCAAGAGACCCAGTACTTC. Its translation: CASSVDPQAQETQYF. Together with reference TRBV9 and TRBJ2-5, the CDR3 gives the full variable domain: DSGVTQTPKHLITATGQRVTLRCSPRSGDLSVYWYQQSLDQGLQFLIQYYNGEERAKGNILERFSAQQFPDLHSELNLSSLELGDSALYFCASSVDPQAQETQYFGPGTRLLVL.

This clonotype was detected many times. V is TRBV5-5 and J is TRBJ2-7; no clear D gene. Germline values: CDR1 SGHKS, CDR2 YYEKEE (reference sequence). Trimming left V 1 base short and J 0 bases short, with 11 bases between. This CDR3 spans 15 amino acids. CDR3 protein: CASSLMTVSSYEQYF. DNA of the CDR3: TGTGCCAGCAGCTTGATGACGGTAAGCTCCTACGAGCAGTACTTC.

The chain combines TRBV4-3 with TRBJ2-5; D remains ambiguous. Germline loops: CDR1 LGHNA, CDR2 YSLEER. CDR3 length equals 16 residues. The V end lost 0 bases, the J end lost 5 bases, and 16 bases lay between the germline ends. This CDR3 reads CASSQDFGNFRETQYF. In DNA, the CDR3 is TGCGCCAGCAGCCAAGACTTTGGGAATTTTCGGGAGACCCAGTACTTC.

This clonotype was counted ten times or more. This CDR3 reads CASSTGGYGYTF. DNA for the CDR3: TGTGCCAGCAGTACAGGGGGCTATGGCTACACCTTC. V gene TRBV12-3 or TRBV12-4 combines with J gene TRBJ1-2, with TRBD1 identical over 8 bases. The CDR3 length is 12 residues. V shed 5 bases and J 4 bases; nucleotides not matched to a gene: 0.

The table lists this clonotype with a few counts. The CDR3 protein is CASRGNRVYGYTF. In nucleotides, the CDR3 is TGTGCCAGCAGGGGAAACAGGGTTTATGGCTACACCTTC. The V call is TRBV12-3 or TRBV12-4, the J call TRBJ1-2; D may be TRBD1 (6 bases). The CDR3 length is 13 residues. V lost 6 bases, J lost 5 bases, and 13 bases lay in between.

The chain carries TRBV29-1 and TRBJ2-2; no firm D call. V shed 0 bases and J shed 6 bases, with 8 bases lying between them. The CDR3 is 13 residues long. The germline CDR1 and CDR2 sequences are SQVTM and ANQGSEA. The DNA of the CDR3 is TGCAGCGTTGAAGATATTGGCTCCGGGGAGCTGTTTTTT. It specifies CSVEDIGSGELFF.

The rearrangement uses TRBV3-1 and TRBJ1-6; TRBD1 is a possible D gene (5 bases). Trimming took off 4 bases at V and 4 bases at J, with 8 bases between the two ends. This CDR3 spans 14 amino acids. Per the germline V gene, CDR1 is LGHDT and CDR2 is YNNKEL (reference sequence). The CDR3 reads CASSRGVYNSPLHF. In nucleotides, the CDR3 is TGTGCCAGCAGCCGGGGCGTGTATAATTCACCCCTCCACTTT.

The chain has TRBV7-9 and TRBJ2-1, with 8 nucleotides matching TRBD2. The germline CDR1 and CDR2 sequences are SEHNR and FQNEAQ (reference sequence). V was clipped by 2 bases and J by 5 bases; unmatched bases: 8. The length of the CDR3 is 16 residues. The CDR3 DNA follows: TGTGCCAGCAGCTTAAGACTAGCGCCTAGGAACAATGAGCAGTTCTTC. This sequence encodes CASSLRLAPRNNEQFF.